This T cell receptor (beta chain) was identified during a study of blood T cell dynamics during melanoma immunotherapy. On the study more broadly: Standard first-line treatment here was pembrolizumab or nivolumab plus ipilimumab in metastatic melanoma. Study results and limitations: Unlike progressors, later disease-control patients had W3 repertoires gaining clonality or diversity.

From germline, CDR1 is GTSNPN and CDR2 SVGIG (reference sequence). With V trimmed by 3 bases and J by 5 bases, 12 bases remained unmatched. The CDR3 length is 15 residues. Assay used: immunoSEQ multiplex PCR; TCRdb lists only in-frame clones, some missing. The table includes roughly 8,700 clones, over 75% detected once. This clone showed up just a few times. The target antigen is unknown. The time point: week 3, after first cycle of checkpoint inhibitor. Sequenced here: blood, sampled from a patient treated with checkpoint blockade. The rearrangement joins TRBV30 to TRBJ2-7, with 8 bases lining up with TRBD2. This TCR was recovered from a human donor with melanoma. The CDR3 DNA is TGTGCCTGGAGGGCAGATAGCGGGGTAGCCAACGAGCAGTACTTC. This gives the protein CAWRADSGVANEQYF.